The present TCR beta chain was sequenced within a study of T cell responses to AZD1222 COVID-19 vaccine. Study-wide points: Spike-specific TCR breadth and depth were elevated following two AZD1222 doses. The reported proportion of spike-specific TCRs targeting unmutated variant regions was nearly half.

A note on this clone: The antigen is unknown. Within the sample, other DNA sequences also encode this same CDR3.

Analysis merged second doses at about 4 or about 12 weeks. CDR1 is SGDLS and CDR2 is YYNGEE in the germline V gene. The CDR3 totals 12 residues. The V gene lost 4 bases and the J gene lost 1 base, with 5 bases spanning the gap. Here immunoSEQ multiplex PCR was the method, and the copy in TCRdb shows in-frame clones only, minus some. This sample has some 180,000 clones, with around 94% found just once. The sample consisted of peripheral blood, taken 28 days after the second AZD1222 dose. This sequence originates from an adult who received the AZD1222 COVID-19 vaccine. The rearrangement links TRBV9 to TRBJ1-1; the D is unclear. The CDR3: CASSPSNTEAFF. The DNA of the CDR3 is TGTGCCAGCAGCCCGTCGAACACTGAAGCTTTCTTT.